The next 21 T cell receptor beta chains were all read from a single sample in a study of cytomegalovirus exposure and HLA in healthy donors. PCR was performed using 60 Vbeta and 13 Jbeta primers. The table came from immunoSEQ multiplex PCR; TCRdb's copy has only in-frame clones and leaves some out. The sample yields 99,000 or so clones, about an eighth seen once. Sequenced material: PBMCs. The receptors come from a man aged 40-55 years in good health and CMV-seropositive.

J is TRBJ2-4 and V is TRBV5-1; no clear D. The V end was cut by 2 bases, the J end by 0 bases, with 9 bases between. The CDR3 totals 15 residues. CDR1 is SGHRS and CDR2 is YFSETQ in the germline V gene. Written as DNA, the CDR3 is TGCGCCAGCAGCTTAAAGAGTGTAGCCAAAAACATTCAGTACTTC. This sequence encodes CASSLKSVAKNIQYF.

This sequence joins TRBV5-4 and TRBJ1-2; the match to TRBD1 covers 7 bases. The trim removed 1 base at V and 8 bases at J, leaving 11 bases unmatched. Germline CDR1 SGHNT, CDR2 YYREEE (reference sequence). CDR3 size: 15 residues. This CDR3 is CASSLSRTGSGGYTF. As DNA, the CDR3 is TGTGCCAGCAGCTTGTCCAGGACAGGCAGCGGGGGCTACACCTTC.

This clone was seen only a few times. The chain recombines TRBV5-1 with TRBJ1-1; 7 nucleotides align to TRBD1. The V and J ends lost 3 bases and 0 bases, in that order; junction bases with no gene match: 8. The CDR3 runs 16 residues. Germline CDR1 and CDR2: SGHRS and YFSETQ. CDR3 region: CASSSRTGAMNTEAFF. Written as DNA, the CDR3 is TGCGCCAGCAGCTCAAGGACAGGAGCCATGAACACTGAAGCTTTCTTT.

This clone was seen a handful of times. The rearrangement joins TRBV7-8 to TRBJ1-5, with D possibly being TRBD1 (6 bases). Trimming left V 1 base short and J 7 bases short, with 11 bases between. CDR3 length: 14 residues. Germline values: CDR1 SGHVS, CDR2 FQNEAQ. The CDR3 region has the DNA TGTGCCAGCAGCTTAGGGAACAGGGAACAGCCCCAGCATTTT. This encodes CASSLGNREQPQHF.

V usage is TRBV2 and J usage is TRBJ2-6, with 10 bases aligning to TRBD1. CDR3 length equals 17 residues. V trimming: 6 bases; J trimming: 0 bases; junction bases outside the gene matches: 5. The germline V gene has CDR1 SNHLY and CDR2 FYNNEI. The CDR3 reads CASSGTGVTSGANVLTF. The CDR3, as DNA: TGTGCCAGCAGCGGGACAGGGGTGACCTCTGGGGCCAACGTCCTGACTTTC.

Only a few counts were recorded for this clone. CDR3 bases: TGTGCCAGCAGCTTAGCGGAGGGGATGAGCACTGAAGCTTTCTTT. Translated, it gives CASSLAEGMSTEAFF. The genes are TRBV7-9 and TRBJ1-1; a weak D match, TRBD1 (5 bases). V lost 0 bases, J lost 4 bases, and 12 bases lay in between. CDR3 length: 15 residues. The V gene's germline CDR1 is SEHNR and CDR2 FQNEAQ (reference sequence).

The gene calls are TRBV9 and TRBJ1-1, with 9 bases identical to TRBD1. The CDR3 totals 16 residues. Per the germline V gene, CDR1 is SGDLS and CDR2 is YYNGEE. V dropped 4 bases and J dropped 4; count of bases not matched to a gene: 11. CDR3 in DNA: TGTGCCAGCAGCCCCAGACAGGGGGGTCCTGGCACTGAAGCTTTCTTT. Translating gives CASSPRQGGPGTEAFF.

This clone was found a few times. Relative to the germline gene, one junction end is altered; a read error may explain this. This chain joins TRBV2 and TRBJ2-3, with 10 bases fitting TRBD2. The CDR3 spans 16 residues. Germline assignment: CDR1 SNHLY and CDR2 FYNNEI. The chain's CDR3 is CASTELAGQTTDTQYF. DNA of the CDR3: TGTGCCAGCACTGAACTAGCGGGACAGACCACAGATACGCAGTATTTT. Full variable domain (rest looked up from reference TRBV2 and TRBJ2-3): EPEVTQTPSHQVTQMGQEVILRCVPISNHLYFYWYRQILGQKVEFLVSFYNNEISEKSEIFDDQFSVERPDGSNFTLKIRSTKLEDSAMYFCASTELAGQTTDTQYFGPGTRLTVL.

The gene calls are TRBV5-1 and TRBJ2-7; 10 bases line up with TRBD1. Germline CDR1 reads SGHRS; CDR2 reads YFSETQ. The V segment lost 0 bases and the J segment 5 bases; nucleotides outside the gene matches: 5. The CDR3 has 15 amino acids. CDR3 amino acids: CASSLGGTGVDEQYF. The CDR3 DNA is TGCGCCAGCAGCTTGGGAGGGACAGGGGTCGACGAGCAGTACTTC.

This clone was seen only a few times. The chain employs TRBV19 and TRBJ2-3; 12 nucleotides match TRBD2. The ends lost 10 bases at V and 5 bases at J; junction bases unmatched: 4. The germline CDR1 and CDR2 sequences are LNHDA and SQIVND (reference sequence). This CDR3 is 13 amino acids long. CDR3 loop: CATRGLAGDTQYF. The CDR3 DNA is TGTGCCACCAGGGGACTAGCGGGAGATACGCAGTATTTT.

The gene calls are TRBV6-5 and TRBJ1-1; TRBD1 matches 9 bases. V dropped 2 bases and J dropped 4; count of bases not matched to a gene: 2. The CDR3 is 14 residues long. The germline V gene encodes CDR1 MNHEY and CDR2 SVGAGI. The CDR3 here is CASSYGTGFTEAFF. The CDR3 DNA reads TGTGCCAGCAGTTACGGGACAGGGTTCACTGAAGCTTTCTTT.

The chain joins TRBV27 to TRBJ2-2, with TRBD1 identical over 8 bases. Germline CDR1 reads MNHEY; CDR2 reads SMNVEV (reference sequence). J gave up 5 bases and V 5 bases, and 7 bases lay outside the gene matches. The CDR3 contains 15 residues. DNA of the CDR3: TGTGCCAGCAGTCTTCGACAGGGGCGGACCGGGGAGCTGTTTTTT. Translation: CASSLRQGRTGELFF.

The chain links TRBV30 to TRBJ1-2; no clear D. V lost 2 bases to trimming and J lost 8 bases, with 9 bases between them. The CDR3 has 11 residues. The germline gives CDR1 GTSNPN, CDR2 SVGIG (reference sequence). The CDR3 sequence: CAWSSGVGYTF. CDR3 bases: TGTGCCTGGAGTTCCGGGGTCGGCTACACCTTC.

This clone was picked up a small number of times. This chain links TRBV6-1 with TRBJ2-2; no definite D call. V lost 6 bases to trimming and J lost 6 bases, with 11 bases between them. The CDR3 consists of 13 residues. Germline-derived CDR1 and CDR2 are MNHNS and SASEGT. The CDR3 here is CASSAMVPGELFF. The DNA of the CDR3 is TGTGCCAGCAGCGCTATGGTACCCGGGGAGCTGTTTTTT.

The chain is built from TRBV19 and TRBJ1-5, with D hard to call. Germline V gene data show CDR1 as LNHDA and CDR2 as SQIVND (reference sequence). This CDR3 comprises 13 residues. With 8 bases removed from V and 7 bases from J, the gap between germline ends came to 15 bases. CDR3 loop: CASRLTEGQPQHF. The CDR3 DNA sequence: TGTGCCAGTCGTTTGACCGAGGGACAGCCCCAGCATTTT.

This clone was seen a few times. This chain joins TRBV27 and TRBJ1-5, with a weak D call TRBD1 (5 bases). CDR3 length equals 15 residues. Germline V gene lookup returns CDR1 MNHEY and CDR2 SMNVEV (reference sequence). Trimming took off 3 bases at V and 0 bases at J, with 9 bases between the two ends. CDR3 amino acids: CASSLGGYSNQPQHF. CDR3 bases: TGTGCCAGCAGTTTGGGGGGTTATAGCAATCAGCCCCAGCATTTT.

Only a few counts were recorded for this clone. The genes are TRBV10-3 and TRBJ1-3; D not certain. This CDR3 spans 15 amino acids. Trimming shortened V by 2 bases and J by 3 bases, and 11 bases separated the two germline ends. CDR1 and CDR2 from the germline V gene are ENHRY and SYGVKD. The CDR3 bases are TGTGCCATCAGTGAGCGGAGGGTGGGTGGAAACACCATATATTTT. Translation gives CAISERRVGGNTIYF.

This clone was detected only a few times. The chain couples TRBV28 to TRBJ2-2, with D perhaps TRBD2 (6 bases). Germline V lookup: CDR1 MDHEN, CDR2 SYDVKM. V lost 11 bases to trimming and J lost 5 bases, with 15 bases between them. CDR3 size: 13 residues. The CDR3 DNA follows: TGTGCCTCGGCGAGAGGAGGGACCGGGGAGCTGTTTTTT. Translating gives CASARGGTGELFF.

A few counts support this clone. The chain has TRBV6-6 and TRBJ2-1; maybe TRBD1 (5 bases). V was trimmed by 2 bases and J by 6 bases, leaving 14 bases between them. This CDR3 comprises 15 residues. Germline V gene sequence: CDR1 MNHNY, CDR2 SVGAGI (reference sequence). The CDR3: CASSYTSTGANEQFF. As DNA, the CDR3 is TGTGCCAGCAGTTACACGTCGACTGGGGCCAATGAGCAGTTCTTC.

Worth noting for this clone: This sample includes further DNA sequences coding for the same CDR3. The CDR3 loop reads CASSYLRTGGSYGYTF. CDR3 DNA: TGTGCCAGCAGTTACCTTCGGACAGGGGGCAGCTATGGCTACACCTTC. The chain is built from TRBV6-5 and TRBJ1-2; 11 positions match TRBD1. V shed 2 bases, J shed 4 bases, and the junction held 6 bases outside the gene matches. CDR1 is MNHEY, CDR2 SVGAGI, per germline. The CDR3 runs 16 residues.

In this sample, this clone turned up a few times. This chain links TRBV5-1 with TRBJ2-5; D is unclear. V dropped 4 bases and J dropped 3 bases, with 13 bases sitting between them. This CDR3 region has 14 residues. Germline V lookup: CDR1 SGHRS, CDR2 YFSETQ. The CDR3 nucleotides read TGCGCCAGCAGCGTTGGGCAGGTCAAAGAGACCCAGTACTTC. This encodes CASSVGQVKETQYF.